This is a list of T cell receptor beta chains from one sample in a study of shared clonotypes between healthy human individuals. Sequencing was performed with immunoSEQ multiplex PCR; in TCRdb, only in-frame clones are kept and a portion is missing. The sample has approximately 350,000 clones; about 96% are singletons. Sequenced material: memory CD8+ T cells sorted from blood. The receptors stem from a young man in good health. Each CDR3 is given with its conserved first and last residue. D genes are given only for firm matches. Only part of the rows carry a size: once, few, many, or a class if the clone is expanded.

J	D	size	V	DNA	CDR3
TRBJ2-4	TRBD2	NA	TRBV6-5	TGTGCCAGCAGTTACGGTTGGCGGGGGGGCAAAAACATTCAGTACTTC	CASSYGWRGGKNIQYF
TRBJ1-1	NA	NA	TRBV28	TGTGCCAGCAGTTTAGGAATAAACACTGAAGCTTTCTTT	CASSLGINTEAFF
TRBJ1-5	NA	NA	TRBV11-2	TGTGCCAGCAGTCCGGGGCTCAATCAGCCCCAGCATTTT	CASSPGLNQPQHF
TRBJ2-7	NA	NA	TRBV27	TGTGCCAGCAGTGCATCCCCTTTTGTGGCCTACGAGCAGTACTTC	CASSASPFVAYEQYF
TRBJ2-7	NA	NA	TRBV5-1	TGCGCCAGCAGCTTGCCGGGGGCGTCGGGCTACGAGCAGTACTTC	CASSLPGASGYEQYF
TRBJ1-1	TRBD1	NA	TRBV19	TGTGCCAGTAGTGCTGGGACAGTTGAAGCTTTCTTT	CASSAGTVEAFF
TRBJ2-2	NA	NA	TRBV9	TGTGCCAGCAGCGTAGATCTAGCCACCGGGGAGCTGTTTTTT	CASSVDLATGELFF
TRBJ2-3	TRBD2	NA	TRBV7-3	TGTGCCAGCAGCTTACTAGCGGGCACAGATACGCAGTATTTT	CASSLLAGTDTQYF
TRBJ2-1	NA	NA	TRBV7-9	TGTGCCAGCAGTTCAACGGGAGTCGTCAATGAGCAGTTCTTC	CASSSTGVVNEQFF
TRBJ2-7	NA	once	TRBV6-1	TGTGCCAGCGGGACTGCTTCCTACGAGCAGTACTTC	CASGTASYEQYF
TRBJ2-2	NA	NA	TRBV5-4	TGTGCCAGCAGCTTACAGGGAATGGGCGGGGAGCTGTTTTTT	CASSLQGMGGELFF
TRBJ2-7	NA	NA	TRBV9	TGTGCCAGCAGCCCTGGACAGGGGAGACTAGCGGGCTACGAGCAGTACTTC	CASSPGQGRLAGYEQYF
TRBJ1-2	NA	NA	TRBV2	TGTGCCAGCAGTGAAGTATATGGAGGTCCTTATGGCTACACCTTC	CASSEVYGGPYGYTF
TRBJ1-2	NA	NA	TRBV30	TGTGCCTGGAAGGACTATGGCTACACCTTC	CAWKDYGYTF
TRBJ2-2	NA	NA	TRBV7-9	TGTGCCAGCAGCTTAACCGGGGAGCTGTTTTTT	CASSLTGELFF
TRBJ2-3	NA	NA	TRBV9	TGTGCCAGCAACGGGAGAACAGATACGCAGTATTTT	CASNGRTDTQYF
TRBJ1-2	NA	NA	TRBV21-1	TGTGCCAGCAGCAAGGGAAACAGGGGGGCGCCCCCGAAGAATGGCTACACCTTC	CASSKGNRGAPPKNGYTF
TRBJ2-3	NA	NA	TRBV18	TGTGCCAGCTCACTCCAGGCTAGCACAGATACGCAGTATTTT	CASSLQASTDTQYF
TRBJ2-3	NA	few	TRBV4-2	TGTGCCAGCAGCCAAGCGGGAGCAGATACGCAGTATTTT	CASSQAGADTQYF
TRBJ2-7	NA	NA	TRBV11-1	TGTGCCAGCAGCGCACTGAGGACAGCCAATTCCTACGAGCAGTACTTC	CASSALRTANSYEQYF
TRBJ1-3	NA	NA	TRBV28	TGTGCCAGCATGAGGGGAAACACCATATATTTT	CASMRGNTIYF
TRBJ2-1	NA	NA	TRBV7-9	TGTGCCAGCAGCTCGACAGTTAATGAGCAGTTCTTC	CASSSTVNEQFF
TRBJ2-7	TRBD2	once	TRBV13	TGTGCCAGCAGCTTAAACGGGGGGGACTACGAGCAGTACTTC	CASSLNGGDYEQYF
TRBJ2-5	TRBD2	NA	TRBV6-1	TGTGCCAGCAGTGAAGTAGCGGGGGAGTACCAAGAGACCCAGTACTTC	CASSEVAGEYQETQYF
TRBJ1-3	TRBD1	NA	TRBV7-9	TGTGCCAGCAGCTCCGCGGACAGGGCTGGCACCATATATTTT	CASSSADRAGTIYF
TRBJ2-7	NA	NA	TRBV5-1	TGCGCCAGCAGCTTGGCACAGAGGGCCTACGAGCAGTACTTC	CASSLAQRAYEQYF
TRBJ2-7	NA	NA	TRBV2	TGTGCCAATGCGGACGGAGGCGAGCAGTACTTC	CANADGGEQYF
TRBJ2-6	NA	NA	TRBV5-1	TGCGCCAGCAGCTCAGGGTCTGGGGCCAACGTCCTGACTTTC	CASSSGSGANVLTF
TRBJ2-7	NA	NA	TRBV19	TGTGCCAGTACCCATAGCGGGACAGGCTTCCACGAGCAGTACTTC	CASTHSGTGFHEQYF
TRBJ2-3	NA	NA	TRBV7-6	TGTGCCAGCAGCCTCGGTATAAATACGCAGTATTTT	CASSLGINTQYF
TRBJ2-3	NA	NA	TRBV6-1	TGTGCCAGCACCCCGGCCTCGCAGGGCACAGATACGCAGTATTTT	CASTPASQGTDTQYF
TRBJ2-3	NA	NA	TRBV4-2	TGTGCCAGCAGCCAAGAACTTAGCTCGGCCCATACGCAGTATTTT	CASSQELSSAHTQYF
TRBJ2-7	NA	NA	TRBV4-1	TGCGCCAGCAGCCAAGATCTTTTTGCCCGGACACCAGATTACGAGCAGTACTTC	CASSQDLFARTPDYEQYF
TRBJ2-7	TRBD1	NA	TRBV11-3	TGTGCCAGCAGCCCAACCGGGACAGGGATCGAGCAGTACTTC	CASSPTGTGIEQYF
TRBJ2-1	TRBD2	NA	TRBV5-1	TGCGCCAGCACTCCTCGGGGTAGCGGGGCGGGTGGACAGTTCTTC	CASTPRGSGAGGQFF
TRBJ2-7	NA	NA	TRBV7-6	TGTGCCAGCAGCCCAGTGGCCAGAATCGAGCAGTACTTC	CASSPVARIEQYF
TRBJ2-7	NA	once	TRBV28	TGTGCCAGCAGTTTACAGCGCGGGGATCTATTTAGGAGAGAGCAGTACTTC	CASSLQRGDLFRREQYF
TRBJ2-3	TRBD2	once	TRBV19	TGTGCCAGTAGTATGAAAACCAGCGGGAGGAGTGCTGGCACAGATACGCAGTATTTT	CASSMKTSGRSAGTDTQYF
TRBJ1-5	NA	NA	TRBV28	TGTGCCAGCAGCCCTATGGCCGACATAAACCAGCATTTT	CASSPMADINQHF
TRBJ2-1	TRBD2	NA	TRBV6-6	TGTGCCAGCAGTCGGACTAGCGGAGGGGGTAATGAGCAGTTCTTC	CASSRTSGGGNEQFF
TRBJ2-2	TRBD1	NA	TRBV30	TGTGCCTGGAGTCCGAGGACAGGGTGGACCGGGGAGCTGTTTTTT	CAWSPRTGWTGELFF
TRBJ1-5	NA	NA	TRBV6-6	TGTGCCAGCAAAGGCAATCAGCCCCAGCATTTT	CASKGNQPQHF
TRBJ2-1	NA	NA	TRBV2	TGTGCCAGCAGACTAGAAACAGGGATTAATGAGCAGTTCTTC	CASRLETGINEQFF
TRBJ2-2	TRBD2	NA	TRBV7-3	TGTGCCAGCAGCCCGGTGACTAGCGGGAACACCGGGGAGCTGTTTTTT	CASSPVTSGNTGELFF
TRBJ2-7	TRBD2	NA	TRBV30	TGTGCCTGGATGCCGCCAACTAGCGGGGTTGCCTACGAGCAGTACTTC	CAWMPPTSGVAYEQYF
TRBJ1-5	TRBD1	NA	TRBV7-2	TGTGCCAGCAGCTTAGGGTACAGGGACAGATCCCAGCATTTT	CASSLGYRDRSQHF
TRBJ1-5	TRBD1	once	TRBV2	TGTGCCAGCAGGGGACAGGGGCAGCCCCAGCATTTT	CASRGQGQPQHF
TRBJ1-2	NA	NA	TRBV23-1	TGCGCCAGCAGTCCGAGGACACACAACTATGGCTACACCTTC	CASSPRTHNYGYTF
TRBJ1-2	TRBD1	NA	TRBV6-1	TGTGCCAGCAGTGATGACAGGGGCTATGGCTACACCTTC	CASSDDRGYGYTF
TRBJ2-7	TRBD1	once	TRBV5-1	TGCGCCAGCAGCTCCGGGACAGGGGACTACGAGCAGTACTTC	CASSSGTGDYEQYF
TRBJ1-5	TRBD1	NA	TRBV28	TGTGCCAGCAGCACAGGGGGCCGCAATCAGCCCCAGCATTTT	CASSTGGRNQPQHF
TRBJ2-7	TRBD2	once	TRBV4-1	TGCGCCAGCAGCCAATTAGCCTGGGGACTAGCGGGAGAGAGAGTGGACGAGCAGTACTTC	CASSQLAWGLAGERVDEQYF
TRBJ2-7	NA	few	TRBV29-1	TGCAGCGTTCTCGAGGGTGGGAGGTCCTACGAGCAGTACTTC	CSVLEGGRSYEQYF
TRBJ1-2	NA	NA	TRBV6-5	TGTGCCAGCAGACAGAGGAATAGCAACTATGGCTACACCTTC	CASRQRNSNYGYTF
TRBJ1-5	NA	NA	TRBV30	TGTGCCTGGACTGTAGGGGCCGCATGGGGGCAGCCCCAGCATTTT	CAWTVGAAWGQPQHF